This is a list of T cell receptor beta chains from one sample in a study of patients and donors after allogeneic stem cell transplantation. TCRdb reprocessed the RT-PCR reads via MiXCR and lists one record per CDR3 protein. The sample has about 39,000 distinct CDR3 sequences, more than 30% seen once; the top ten hold 55% to 75%. The specimen sequenced was blood, either unsorted or a sorted T cell fraction (not recorded which). These receptors originate from a human donor who was either an allogeneic HSCT recipient or a stem cell or donor lymphocyte infusion donor (not recorded which). It is not recorded whose cells these are; they may come from a transplant donor. Both conserved end residues are part of each CDR3. The D gene is left open where the match is weak. Size is omitted from some rows. Given values are once, few, many or a class for expanded clones.

j_call clone_size cdr3_length d_call v_call cdr3_nt cdr3_aa
TRBJ1-5 few 17 . TRBV28 TGTGCCAGCAGTTTAATGAGACAAACCTATAGCAATCAGCCCCAGCATTTT CASSLMRQTYSNQPQHF
TRBJ1-2 few 12 . TRBV7-2 TGTGCCAGCAGCTTATCGCGGGGTGGCTACACCTTC CASSLSRGGYTF
TRBJ2-7 once 15 TRBD1 TRBV5-5 TGTGCCAGCAGCGCATGGACAGGGGGCAACTACGAGCAGTACTTC CASSAWTGGNYEQYF
TRBJ1-1 . 13 . TRBV19 TGTGCCAGTAGTATAGTTCAGTACACTGAAGCTTTCTTT CASSIVQYTEAFF
TRBJ2-1 . 16 TRBD1 TRBV4-2 TGTGCCAGCAGCCAAGCCGGGACAGGTAAATACAATGAGCAGTTCTTC CASSQAGTGKYNEQFF
TRBJ2-7 . 13 . TRBV20-1 TGCAGTGCTAGAGATCGACTCGTCTACGAGCAGTACTTC CSARDRLVYEQYF
TRBJ2-5 . 15 TRBD2 TRBV27 TGTGCCAGCAGTTTAGCGGGACTAGTGCAAGAGACCCAGTACTTC CASSLAGLVQETQYF
TRBJ2-5 . 15 . TRBV10-3 TGTGCCATCAGTGAAGACGGGCGCCTCCAAGAGACCCAGTACTTC CAISEDGRLQETQYF
TRBJ1-1 few 15 . TRBV4-3 TGCGCCAGCAGCCAAGAGGGCGGAAAGAACACTGAAGCTTTCTTT CASSQEGGKNTEAFF
TRBJ1-5 many 10 . TRBV20-1 TGCAGTGTTGGCCGTCAGCCCCAGCATTTT CSVGRQPQHF
TRBJ1-1 many 16 . TRBV28 TGTGCCAGCAGTTTATACCCACTCCTGAGGAGGGGTGAAGCTTTCTTT CASSLYPLLRRGEAFF
TRBJ2-1 . 16 TRBD2 TRBV12-3/TRBV12-4 TGTGCCAGCAGAGAACTAGCGGGAAGGTCCTACAATGAGCAGTTCTTC CASRELAGRSYNEQFF
TRBJ2-3 . 15 TRBD2 TRBV7-9 TGTGCCAGCAGACTTTTTGGACTAGATGGAGATACGCAGTATTTT CASRLFGLDGDTQYF
TRBJ1-4 few 14 TRBD1 TRBV15 TGTGCCACCAGCAGGAGGACAGGGGGTGAAAAACTGTTTTTT CATSRRTGGEKLFF
TRBJ1-5 . 16 . TRBV5-1 TGCGCCAACACCACTCGGACGGACCATAGCAATCAGCCCCAGCATTTT CANTTRTDHSNQPQHF
TRBJ1-1 . 10 TRBD1 TRBV29-1 TGCAGCGTTGACAGGGGGAGGACTTTCTTT CSVDRGRTFF
TRBJ2-2 many 13 . TRBV15 TGTGCCACCAGCAGAATCGGGACGGCAGAGCTGTTTTTT CATSRIGTAELFF
TRBJ2-7 many 15 . TRBV28 TGTGCCAGCAGCCGCCCGTCAGGGACCTCCTACGAGCAGTACTTC CASSRPSGTSYEQYF
TRBJ2-5 . 15 . TRBV24-1 TGTGCCACCAGTGACCACCATCTGGGAAAAGAGACCCAGTACTTC CATSDHHLGKETQYF
TRBJ1-3 . 15 . TRBV18 TGTGCCAGCTCAAGCGATAGCCACGCTGGAAACACCATATATTTT CASSSDSHAGNTIYF
TRBJ2-5 . 16 . TRBV7-9 TGTGCCAGCAGCTTATTTATCACAGATAGTCGGGAGACCCAGTACTTC CASSLFITDSRETQYF
TRBJ1-1 few 15 . TRBV4-1 TGCGCCAGCAGCCAAGATACGTGGGGTGCCACTGAAGCTTTCTTT CASSQDTWGATEAFF
TRBJ1-2 few 13 . TRBV7-3 TGTGCCAGCAGCACCTACAATGGCGATGGCTACACCTTC CASSTYNGDGYTF
TRBJ2-1 few 16 TRBD1 TRBV27 TGTGCCAGCAGCCGGGACAGCGTTCTCTCCTACAATGAGCAGTTCTTC CASSRDSVLSYNEQFF
TRBJ1-2 few 14 . TRBV4-2 TGTGCCAGCAGCCAAGAGGAGGGAGGCGGGGGCTACACCTTC CASSQEEGGGGYTF
TRBJ1-5 many 14 . TRBV24-1 TGTGCCACCAGTGATTTGTCAGGGAGTCAGCCCCAGCATTTT CATSDLSGSQPQHF
TRBJ1-2 . 13 . TRBV20-1 TGCAGTGCTAGAGATTTGGGGACTTATGGCTACACCTTC CSARDLGTYGYTF
TRBJ1-2 . 12 TRBD1 TRBV29-1 TGCAGCGTGAAACAGGGGGAGTATGGCTACACCTTC CSVKQGEYGYTF
TRBJ1-1 . 14 . TRBV20-1 TGCAGTGCTAGAGAATGGTCAGGAGTCGGTGAAGCTTTCTTT CSAREWSGVGEAFF
TRBJ2-3 . 10 . TRBV12-3/TRBV12-4 TGTGCCAGCAGGCTCTATACGCAGTATTTT CASRLYTQYF
TRBJ1-5 . 14 TRBD1 TRBV7-2 TGTGCCAGCAGCTCACGACAGGGGGGTCAGCCCCAGCATTTT CASSSRQGGQPQHF
TRBJ1-5 . 17 . TRBV12-3/TRBV12-4 TGTGCCAGCAGTTTAGGTCAACGACAGTATAGCAATCAGCCCCAGCATTTT CASSLGQRQYSNQPQHF
TRBJ2-1 few 15 TRBD2 TRBV28 TGTGCCAGCAGATCTGGACTAGCGGGATACAATGAGCAGTTCTTC CASRSGLAGYNEQFF
TRBJ2-7 . 12 . TRBV7-9 TGTGCCAGCAGCTTAGCTGCCTACGAGCAGTACTTC CASSLAAYEQYF
TRBJ2-1 . 15 TRBD2 TRBV5-1 TGCGCCAGCAGCTTGGCGACTAGCGGGAGGAATGAGCAGTTCTTC CASSLATSGRNEQFF
TRBJ2-1 . 13 . TRBV10-2 TGCGCCAGCAGTGAGCCTCAGACTGGAGAGCAGTTCTTC CASSEPQTGEQFF
TRBJ1-4 few 16 TRBD1 TRBV12-3/TRBV12-4 TGTGCCAGCAGTCGTAGACAGGGGGCAACTAATGAAAAACTGTTTTTT CASSRRQGATNEKLFF
TRBJ1-2 many 11 . TRBV28 TGTGCCAGCAGTCGACTCTTTGGCTACACCTTC CASSRLFGYTF
TRBJ1-4 few 13 TRBD1 TRBV15 TGTGCCACCGAGAGGGGGCATAATGAAAAACTGTTTTTT CATERGHNEKLFF
TRBJ1-3 . 14 . TRBV20-1 TGCAGTGCCTATAAAAAGAGCTCTGGAAACACCATATATTTT CSAYKKSSGNTIYF
TRBJ1-2 . 16 . TRBV9 TGTGCCAGCAGCCCAAACCCTCTAACAGGGAACTATGGCTACACCTTC CASSPNPLTGNYGYTF
TRBJ1-5 . 15 . TRBV10-3 TGTGCCATCAGTGAGTCCTGGCAGCAGATTCAGCCCCAGCATTTT CAISESWQQIQPQHF
TRBJ1-2 . 15 . TRBV6-2/TRBV6-3 TGTGCCAGCAGTTACCACAGGGACACTAACTATGGCTACACCTTC CASSYHRDTNYGYTF
TRBJ1-1 many 14 . TRBV27 TGTGCCAGCAGTTTACCTCCCTGGAACACTGAAGCTTTCTTT CASSLPPWNTEAFF
TRBJ2-7 . 17 TRBD2 TRBV5-6 TGTGCCAGCAGCCCGGAGAGCCTAGCGGGCATTCTCTACGAGCAGTACTTC CASSPESLAGILYEQYF
TRBJ2-7 . 13 . TRBV3-1 TGTGCCAGCAGCCGGACTCTCTCCTACGAGCAGTACTTC CASSRTLSYEQYF
TRBJ1-2 few 16 . TRBV6-5 TGTGCCAGCAGTTCCCCACCCCAGGGGCTCGACTATGGCTACACCTTC CASSSPPQGLDYGYTF
TRBJ2-3 few 15 . TRBV6-2/TRBV6-3 TGTGCCAGCAGTTACTCGATTGCAGTCACAGATACGCAGTATTTT CASSYSIAVTDTQYF
TRBJ2-3 . 14 . TRBV5-1 TGCGCCAGCAGCTTGGAGCGGACCACAGATACGCAGTATTTT CASSLERTTDTQYF
TRBJ1-1 . 14 . TRBV29-1 TGCAGCGTTGGCCATGGGATGTGGAACACTGAAGCTTTCTTT CSVGHGMWNTEAFF
TRBJ1-1 . 15 . TRBV3-1 TGTGCCAGCAGCACACCGGGACTCCCGAACACTGAAGCTTTCTTT CASSTPGLPNTEAFF
TRBJ2-7 many 17 . TRBV4-1 TGCGCCAGCAGCCTTACTTACAGGAGGGCGATTATCTACGAGCAGTACTTC CASSLTYRRAIIYEQYF
TRBJ1-5 few 16 TRBD1 TRBV7-9 TGTGCCAGCAGCTCGGCCGGGACAGGAAGGTCAGGGCCCCAGCATTTT CASSSAGTGRSGPQHF
TRBJ1-1 many 15 . TRBV27 TGTGCCAGCAGTTTATCGAGACCGCCCAACACTGAAGCTTTCTTT CASSLSRPPNTEAFF
TRBJ2-7 . 15 TRBD2 TRBV12-3/TRBV12-4 TGTGCCAGCAGTAGGGACTACCAGAGGTCCCCCGAGCAGTACTTC CASSRDYQRSPEQYF
TRBJ2-3 few 15 . TRBV24-1 TGTGCCACCAGTGATGCCGGGCGGGACAGAGATACGCAGTATTTT CATSDAGRDRDTQYF
TRBJ2-1 . 14 . TRBV7-9 TGTGCCAGCAGTTACCGGGACTTTGACAATGAGCAGTTCTTC CASSYRDFDNEQFF